One sample yielded the 31 T cell receptor beta chains listed below, sequenced in a study of blood T cells in healthy people across ages. Primers used in a second PCR of roughly 6 to 11 cycles were a sample-barcoded 5' primer and a J-beta primer mix. TCRdb itself ran the 5' RACE reads through MiXCR, one entry per CDR3 protein. Seen here are over 750,000 distinct CDR3 sequences, just under 25% observed once, and the top ten hold 9.4%. These data also featured in a second study, about T cells of mothers and their children.

Source material: blood. Receptor source: a boy aged 10-17 years in good health.

The chain is built from TRBV6-2 or TRBV6-3 and TRBJ2-5; D is perhaps TRBD2 (6 bases). Gene TRBJ2-7 matches the end of the DNA better, so the J call may be wrong. This CDR3 is 12 amino acids long. CDR1 is MNHEY, CDR2 SVGEGT, per germline. The DNA of the CDR3 is TGTGCCAGCACGGACTACCCTGACGAGCAGTACTTC. Translated: CASTDYPDEQYF.

This chain links TRBV20-1 with TRBJ1-5; tentatively, D is TRBD1 (5 bases). Germline CDR1 reads DFQATT; CDR2 reads SNEGSKA (reference sequence). V was trimmed by 0 bases and J by 5 bases, leaving 8 bases between them. This CDR3 region has 13 residues. CDR3 sequence (DNA): TGCAGTGCTAGAGATGCGGGGGATCAGCCCCAGCATTTT. This encodes CSARDAGDQPQHF.

This clonotype was found a few times. The rearrangement joins TRBV7-9 to TRBJ2-5; D is possibly TRBD2 (5 bases). The J call could be wrong; TRBJ2-7 is a better fit for the DNA end. Germline V gene sequence: CDR1 SEHNR, CDR2 FQNEAQ (reference sequence). This CDR3 is 13 amino acids long. This CDR3 reads CASSLAEDYEQYF. The CDR3 region has the DNA TGTGCCAGCAGCTTAGCGGAGGATTACGAGCAGTACTTC.

This clonotype has just a few counts. The chain uses TRBV29-1 and TRBJ1-2, with D perhaps matching TRBD1 (6 bases). Germline CDR1 is SQVTM and CDR2 is ANQGSEA. The germline V and J ends were trimmed by 7 bases and 11 bases, with 14 bases remaining between them. The CDR3 is 10 amino acids. CDR3 residues: CSASDSGYTF. The CDR3 DNA follows: TGCAGCGCGTCGGACAGCGGATACACCTTC.

J is TRBJ2-7 and V is TRBV19; D gene unclear. CDR1 LNHDA and CDR2 SQIVND come from the germline V gene (reference sequence). CDR3 length: 17 amino acids. The germline V and J ends were trimmed by 2 bases and 0 bases, with 17 bases remaining between them. The CDR3 sequence: CASSIRSESHISYEQYF. CDR3 coding DNA: TGTGCCAGTAGTATAAGATCCGAGTCCCACATCTCCTACGAGCAGTACTTC.

DNA for the CDR3: TGTGCCAGCAGTTTTGTTGCCGGTCGGAGTGAAGAGACCCAGTACTTC. Its translation is CASSFVAGRSEETQYF. The chain links TRBV27 to TRBJ2-5; D not certain. Germline V CDR1 and CDR2: MNHEY, SMNVEV (reference sequence). The V gene lost 3 bases and the J gene lost 3 bases, with 17 bases spanning the gap. The CDR3 loop spans 16 amino acids.

Only a few counts were recorded for this clonotype. The chain recombines TRBV7-9 with TRBJ2-7; possibly TRBD1 or TRBD2 for D (5 bases each). The V gene's germline CDR1 is SEHNR and CDR2 FQNEAQ (reference sequence). CDR3 size: 16 residues. V lost 4 bases, J lost 5 bases, and 21 bases lay in between. The CDR3: CASSSAPGTEGDEQYF. The DNA of the CDR3 is TGTGCCAGCAGCTCCGCCCCCGGGACCGAGGGCGACGAGCAGTACTTC.

The gene calls are TRBV28 and TRBJ1-5; D is uncertain. V was shortened by 3 bases and J by 9 bases, with 6 bases between the two germline ends. This CDR3 region has 11 residues. The germline CDR1 and CDR2 sequences are MDHEN and SYDVKM. In nucleotides, the CDR3 is TGTGCCAGCAGTTTGGGCGGGCCCCAGCATTTT. Residues: CASSLGGPQHF.

This clonotype showed up just a few times. The V gene is TRBV12-3 or TRBV12-4, the J gene TRBJ2-7; D is tentatively TRBD1 or TRBD2 (5 bases each). V was pared by 3 bases and J by 0 bases, with 12 bases between. This CDR3 has 15 residues. The CDR3 coding sequence is TGTGCCAGCAGTTTGGGACCAGGGTCCTCCTACGAGCAGTACTTC. Amino acid sequence: CASSLGPGSSYEQYF.

This clonotype has only a few counts. This sequence joins TRBV7-2 and TRBJ1-4; TRBD1 aligns across 8 bases. The CDR3 runs to 17 residues. Trimming at V came to 5 bases and at J to 2 bases, leaving 10 bases not matched to a gene. Germline V gene sequence: CDR1 SGHTA, CDR2 FQGNSA. CDR3 coding DNA: TGTGCCAGCAGCCGGACAGGGTGGGAGCTCACTAATGAAAAACTGTTTTTT. It codes for CASSRTGWELTNEKLFF.

This clonotype was detected only a few times. The chain recombines TRBV7-8 with TRBJ1-2; tentative D call: TRBD1 (5 bases). This CDR3 is 16 amino acids long. Per germline, CDR1 SGHVS and CDR2 FQNEAQ. V was clipped by 0 bases and J by 5 bases, with 16 bases between them. The CDR3 sequence: CASSLALKRGQYGYTF. In DNA, the CDR3 is TGTGCCAGCAGCTTAGCTTTGAAACGGGGCCAGTATGGCTACACCTTC.

V and J are TRBV10-3 and TRBJ2-3; D is possibly TRBD1 (7 bases). CDR3 length: 12 amino acids. V was clipped by 7 bases and J by 6 bases, with 11 bases between them. CDR1 and CDR2 from the germline V gene are ENHRY and SYGVKD. The CDR3 protein is CAIKGGGDTQYF. CDR3 in DNA: TGTGCCATCAAAGGAGGGGGCGATACGCAGTATTTT.

The chain is built from TRBV29-1 and TRBJ2-1; 11 positions agree with TRBD1. The CDR3 is 14 residues long. Germline CDR1 is SQVTM and CDR2 is ANQGSEA. The J segment lost 6 bases and the V segment lost 5 bases, leaving 6 bases of the junction unmatched. In nucleotides, the CDR3 is TGCAGCGTTTGGACAGGGGGCGCGTTCAATGAGCAGTTCTTC. It specifies CSVWTGGAFNEQFF.

Only a few counts were recorded for this clonotype. The V gene is TRBV11-2, the J gene TRBJ2-5; the match to TRBD1 covers 8 bases. The CDR3 sequence is 13 residues long. The junction had 3 bases not matched to a gene; V was cut back by 8 bases and J by 1 base. Germline CDR1 reads SGHAT; CDR2 reads FQNNGV. CDR3 loop: CASGGTGQETQYF. CDR3 nucleotide sequence: TGTGCCAGCGGTGGGACAGGCCAAGAGACCCAGTACTTC.

The chain carries TRBV4-1 and TRBJ1-1, with a tentative D call TRBD1 (6 bases). The V end was cut by 4 bases, the J end by 1 base, with 13 bases between. There are 15 residues in the CDR3. The germline V gene encodes CDR1 MGHRA and CDR2 YSYEKL. CDR3 nucleotides: TGCGCCAGCAGCCCCCACCCGGGACAGAACACTGAAGCTTTCTTT. Amino acid sequence: CASSPHPGQNTEAFF.

A few counts support this clonotype. The rearrangement uses TRBV3-1 and TRBJ2-1; the D gene is possibly TRBD2 (8 bases). This CDR3 spans 15 amino acids. Per germline, CDR1 LGHDT and CDR2 YNNKEL (reference sequence). V was clipped by 4 bases and J by 6 bases, with 16 bases between them. The CDR3 nucleotides read TGTGCCAGCAGCCGCGACAGGGCGGGAGGCAATGAGCAGTTCTTC. Translating it yields CASSRDRAGGNEQFF.

J is TRBJ1-2 and V is TRBV7-3; TRBD1 might be the D (5 bases). Trimming shortened V by 6 bases and J by 8 bases, and 22 bases separated the two germline ends. Per the germline V gene, CDR1 is SGHTA and CDR2 is FQGTGA. The CDR3 covers 15 residues. CDR3 sequence: CASRTKTEGSAGYTF. The CDR3, as DNA: TGTGCCAGCAGGACCAAGACAGAGGGGAGCGCCGGCTACACCTTC.

This clonotype was observed at least ten times. V is TRBV12-3 or TRBV12-4 and J is TRBJ2-3, with TRBD1 matching over 9 bases. The ends lost 5 bases at V and 4 bases at J; junction bases unmatched: 4. The CDR3 runs to 14 residues. The chain's CDR3 is CASSLGTGPDTQYF. The CDR3 nucleotides are TGTGCCAGCAGTCTCGGGACAGGGCCAGATACGCAGTATTTT.

This clonotype was observed at least ten times. The gene calls are TRBV4-1 and TRBJ2-5, with D tentatively TRBD2 (8 bases). V shed 4 bases and J shed 3 bases, with 18 bases lying between them. The V gene's germline CDR1 is MGHRA and CDR2 YSYEKL. The CDR3 extends over 16 amino acids. The CDR3 DNA reads TGCGCCAGCAGCCCGGGGGGTAGCGGGACAGAAGAGACCCAGTACTTC. It encodes CASSPGGSGTEETQYF.

This clonotype was seen more than once but under ten times. V gene TRBV19 combines with J gene TRBJ2-5; D call uncertain. The assigned J gene may be wrong: the sequence end matches TRBJ2-7 better. The CDR3 has 14 amino acids. The germline CDR1 and CDR2 sequences are LNHDA and SQIVND (reference sequence). CDR3 sequence (DNA): TGTGCCAGTAGCTACCGGGCCCAAGTTTACGAGCAGTACTTC. Protein sequence: CASSYRAQVYEQYF.

The chain combines TRBV23-1 with TRBJ2-7, with D possibly matching TRBD1 (6 bases). TRBV23-1 carries the ORF label, with uncertain function. The CDR3 has 12 residues. The CDR3 DNA sequence: TGCGCGCGATTAAACAGGGTCTACGAGCAGTACTTC. Amino acids: CARLNRVYEQYF.

The chain recombines TRBV29-1 with TRBJ2-1; no reliable D call. Germline V gives CDR1 SQVTM, CDR2 ANQGSEA. CDR3 size: 12 residues. Trimming removed 7 bases from V and 0 bases from J, with 7 bases in between. The DNA for the CDR3 is TGCAGCGCCGACCTCTCCTACAATGAGCAGTTCTTC. Translated, it gives CSADLSYNEQFF.

This clonotype showed up just a few times. This chain joins TRBV29-1 and TRBJ2-5; a weak D match, TRBD1 (5 bases). This CDR3 spans 12 amino acids. The V end was cut by 4 bases, the J end by 5 bases, with 11 bases between. Germline-derived CDR1 and CDR2 are SQVTM and ANQGSEA. CDR3 sequence (DNA): TGCAGCGTTGTTACGGACACTGAGACCCAGTACTTC. This encodes CSVVTDTETQYF.

Comments on this clonotype: A read error may produce the germline difference seen at one junction end. The chain links TRBV2 to TRBJ2-3; 8 nucleotides line up with TRBD2. The CDR3 totals 14 residues. Germline lookup yields CDR1 SNHLY and CDR2 FYNNEI. The CDR3 sequence: CAATTSGPTDTQYF. The CDR3 nucleotides are TGCGCCGCTACAACTAGCGGACCAACAGATACGCAGTATTTT.

The rearrangement uses TRBV6-1 and TRBJ2-1; D gene uncertain. Germline values: CDR1 MNHNS, CDR2 SASEGT. The CDR3 spans 13 residues. Trimming pared 4 bases from V and 3 bases from J, leaving 7 bases between. Here the CDR3 reads CASSVLGYNEQFF. CDR3 coding DNA: TGTGCCAGCAGTGTTCTGGGCTACAATGAGCAGTTCTTC.

This chain links TRBV7-6 with TRBJ2-5; TRBD1 aligns across 7 bases. From germline, CDR1 is SGHVS and CDR2 FNYEAQ. With V trimmed by 5 bases and J by 2 bases, 17 bases remained unmatched. This CDR3 is built from 18 residues. The CDR3 DNA sequence: TGTGCCAGCAGCACACAGGGGACGGGACGGTCTTTTCAAGAGACCCAGTACTTC. Protein product: CASSTQGTGRSFQETQYF.

A few counts support this clonotype. The V call is TRBV12-3 or TRBV12-4, the J call TRBJ1-3; D perhaps matches TRBD1 (5 bases). Between the trimmed V and J ends, which lost 2 bases and 0 bases, there was a span of 11 bases. This CDR3 has 16 residues. CDR3 sequence: CASSLLGRFSGNTIYF. The CDR3 coding sequence is TGTGCCAGCAGTTTATTGGGGCGGTTCTCTGGAAACACCATATATTTT.

The table lists this clonotype with a few counts. The chain uses TRBV29-1 and TRBJ1-2, with 8 bases lining up with TRBD1. CDR1 is SQVTM, CDR2 ANQGSEA, per germline. CDR3 length: 14 residues. J lost 6 bases, V lost 1 base, and 7 bases had no gene match. Here the CDR3 DNA reads TGCAGCGTTGAAGTGGCGACAGGGGTAAATGGCTACACCTTC. It codes for CSVEVATGVNGYTF.

The table lists this clonotype with a few counts. The chain recombines TRBV6-6 with TRBJ1-2, with TRBD1 identical over 7 bases. The V gene end was trimmed by 8 bases and the J gene end by 3 bases; junction bases not matched to a gene: 6. Per the germline V gene, CDR1 is MNHNY and CDR2 is SVGAGI (reference sequence). The CDR3 consists of 13 residues. CDR3 sequence: CASWAGGDYGYTF. DNA for the CDR3: TGTGCCAGCTGGGCAGGGGGGGACTATGGCTACACCTTC.

This clonotype has at least ten counts. The V gene is TRBV2, the J gene TRBJ1-5; 7 nucleotides line up with TRBD1. Germline assignment: CDR1 SNHLY and CDR2 FYNNEI. V was clipped by 8 bases and J by 3 bases; unmatched bases: 10. The CDR3 runs to 15 residues. This chain's CDR3 is CASSFRGGYNQPQHF. As DNA, the CDR3 is TGTGCCAGCTCCTTCAGGGGGGGCTACAATCAGCCCCAGCATTTT.

This clonotype was picked up a small number of times. CDR3 sequence reads: CASSYRASGGSYNEQFF. CDR3 nucleotides: TGTGCCAGCAGTTACAGGGCTAGCGGGGGTTCCTACAATGAGCAGTTCTTC. The rearrangement uses TRBV6-2 or TRBV6-3 and TRBJ2-1; 10 bases align to TRBD2. Germline V gene lookup returns CDR1 MNHEY and CDR2 SVGEGT. J gave up 1 base and V 2 bases, and 5 bases lay outside the gene matches. The CDR3 runs 17 residues.